The subject of this entry is one TCR beta chain. What it binds is unknown. These data belong to a study of OX40 agonist ivuxolimab in advanced cancers. Turning to the study itself: Anti-PD-1, anti-PD-L1 or anti-CTLA-4 therapy given earlier was allowed, and roughly 38% had some. Three individuals attained partial responses, comprising one hepatocellular carcinoma case and two cutaneous melanoma cases.

CDR1 is KGHSH and CDR2 is LQKENI in the germline V gene. The CDR3 length is 14 residues. V trimming: 3 bases; J trimming: 4 bases; junction bases outside the gene matches: 4. Profiled with immunoSEQ multiplex PCR; TCRdb holds only in-frame clones, not every one. The data show 70,000 or so clones, 80% seen once. Autoimmune disease history or systemic immunosuppression excluded patients. Study results and caveats: There was clonal expansion of CD4+ and CD8+ blood T cells by week 6 at 0.1 to 3.0 mg/kg.

The source material was CD4+ or CD8+ T cells sorted from blood, sampled in a trial of the OX40 agonist ivuxolimab. The clonotype was recovered from an adult with an advanced solid tumor such as melanoma, head and neck, liver or kidney cancer. J is TRBJ1-2 and V is TRBV18; TRBD1 matches 8 bases. CDR3 protein: CASSPRGQGYGYTF. The CDR3 DNA reads TGTGCCAGCTCACCCAGAGGACAGGGCTATGGCTACACCTTC. The full variable domain, completed using reference TRBV18 and TRBJ1-2, is NAGVMQNPRHLVRRRGQEARLRCSPMKGHSHVYWYRQLPEEGLKFMVYLQKENIIDESGMPKERFSAEFPKEGPSILRIQQVVRGDSAAYFCASSPRGQGYGYTFGSGTRLTVV.